This TCR beta chain is from a study of T cell responses to AZD1222 COVID-19 vaccine. Regarding the study as a whole: Donor demographics were predominantly white British with a female majority; clonal diversity may be underestimated.

On this clone itself: The antigen is not known.

The CDR3 extends over 16 amino acids. J was trimmed by 6 bases and V by 3 bases; bases with no gene match: 10. Germline V gives CDR1 SGHAT, CDR2 FQNNGV. Repertoires were generated with immunoSEQ multiplex PCR, while TCRdb's copy carries only in-frame clones and drops some. The table lists around 150,000 clones, 80% to 95% of them singletons. The sequenced sample was peripheral blood, obtained on day 0 of AZD1222 vaccination. The chain carries TRBV11-2 and TRBJ1-2; 10 bases match TRBD1. This receptor was obtained from an adult in good health. Written as DNA, the CDR3 is TGTGCCAGCAGCTTGCACCCTGACAGGGGGCTTGATGGCTACACCTTC. Its translation: CASSLHPDRGLDGYTF.